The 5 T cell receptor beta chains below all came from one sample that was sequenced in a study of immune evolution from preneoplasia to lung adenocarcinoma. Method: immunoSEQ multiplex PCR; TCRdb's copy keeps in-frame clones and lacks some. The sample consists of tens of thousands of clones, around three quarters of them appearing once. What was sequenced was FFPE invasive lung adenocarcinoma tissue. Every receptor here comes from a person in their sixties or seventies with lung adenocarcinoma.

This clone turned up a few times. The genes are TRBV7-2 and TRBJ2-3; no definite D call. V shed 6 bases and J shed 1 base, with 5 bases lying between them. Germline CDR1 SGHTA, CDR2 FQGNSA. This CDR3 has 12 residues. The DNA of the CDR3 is TGTGCCAGCAGAGGCGGCACAGATACGCAGTATTTT. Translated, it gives CASRGGTDTQYF.

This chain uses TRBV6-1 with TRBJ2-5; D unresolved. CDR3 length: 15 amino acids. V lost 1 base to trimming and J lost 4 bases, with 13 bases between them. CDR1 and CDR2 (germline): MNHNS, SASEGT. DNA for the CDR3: TGTGCCAGCAGTGAAGACGATGTCTTTCGAGAGACCCAGTACTTC. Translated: CASSEDDVFRETQYF.

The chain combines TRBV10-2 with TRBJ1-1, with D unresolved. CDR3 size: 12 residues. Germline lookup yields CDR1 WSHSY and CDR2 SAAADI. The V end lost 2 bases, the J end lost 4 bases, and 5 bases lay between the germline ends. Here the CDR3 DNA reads TGCGCCAGCAGTGAGGTGGCCACTGAAGCTTTCTTT. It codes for CASSEVATEAFF.

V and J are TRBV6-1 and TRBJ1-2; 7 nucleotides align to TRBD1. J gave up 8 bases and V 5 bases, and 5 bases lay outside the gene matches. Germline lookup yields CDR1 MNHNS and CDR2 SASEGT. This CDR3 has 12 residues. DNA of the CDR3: TGTGCCAGCAGTCGCCAGGGGGTAGGCTACACCTTC. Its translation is CASSRQGVGYTF.

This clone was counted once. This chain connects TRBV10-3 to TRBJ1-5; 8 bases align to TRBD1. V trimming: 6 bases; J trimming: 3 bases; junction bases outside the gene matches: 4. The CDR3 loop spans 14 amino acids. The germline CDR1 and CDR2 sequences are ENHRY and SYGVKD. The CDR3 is CAIRSDRDNQPQHF. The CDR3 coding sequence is TGTGCCATCAGGTCGGACAGGGACAATCAGCCCCAGCATTTT.